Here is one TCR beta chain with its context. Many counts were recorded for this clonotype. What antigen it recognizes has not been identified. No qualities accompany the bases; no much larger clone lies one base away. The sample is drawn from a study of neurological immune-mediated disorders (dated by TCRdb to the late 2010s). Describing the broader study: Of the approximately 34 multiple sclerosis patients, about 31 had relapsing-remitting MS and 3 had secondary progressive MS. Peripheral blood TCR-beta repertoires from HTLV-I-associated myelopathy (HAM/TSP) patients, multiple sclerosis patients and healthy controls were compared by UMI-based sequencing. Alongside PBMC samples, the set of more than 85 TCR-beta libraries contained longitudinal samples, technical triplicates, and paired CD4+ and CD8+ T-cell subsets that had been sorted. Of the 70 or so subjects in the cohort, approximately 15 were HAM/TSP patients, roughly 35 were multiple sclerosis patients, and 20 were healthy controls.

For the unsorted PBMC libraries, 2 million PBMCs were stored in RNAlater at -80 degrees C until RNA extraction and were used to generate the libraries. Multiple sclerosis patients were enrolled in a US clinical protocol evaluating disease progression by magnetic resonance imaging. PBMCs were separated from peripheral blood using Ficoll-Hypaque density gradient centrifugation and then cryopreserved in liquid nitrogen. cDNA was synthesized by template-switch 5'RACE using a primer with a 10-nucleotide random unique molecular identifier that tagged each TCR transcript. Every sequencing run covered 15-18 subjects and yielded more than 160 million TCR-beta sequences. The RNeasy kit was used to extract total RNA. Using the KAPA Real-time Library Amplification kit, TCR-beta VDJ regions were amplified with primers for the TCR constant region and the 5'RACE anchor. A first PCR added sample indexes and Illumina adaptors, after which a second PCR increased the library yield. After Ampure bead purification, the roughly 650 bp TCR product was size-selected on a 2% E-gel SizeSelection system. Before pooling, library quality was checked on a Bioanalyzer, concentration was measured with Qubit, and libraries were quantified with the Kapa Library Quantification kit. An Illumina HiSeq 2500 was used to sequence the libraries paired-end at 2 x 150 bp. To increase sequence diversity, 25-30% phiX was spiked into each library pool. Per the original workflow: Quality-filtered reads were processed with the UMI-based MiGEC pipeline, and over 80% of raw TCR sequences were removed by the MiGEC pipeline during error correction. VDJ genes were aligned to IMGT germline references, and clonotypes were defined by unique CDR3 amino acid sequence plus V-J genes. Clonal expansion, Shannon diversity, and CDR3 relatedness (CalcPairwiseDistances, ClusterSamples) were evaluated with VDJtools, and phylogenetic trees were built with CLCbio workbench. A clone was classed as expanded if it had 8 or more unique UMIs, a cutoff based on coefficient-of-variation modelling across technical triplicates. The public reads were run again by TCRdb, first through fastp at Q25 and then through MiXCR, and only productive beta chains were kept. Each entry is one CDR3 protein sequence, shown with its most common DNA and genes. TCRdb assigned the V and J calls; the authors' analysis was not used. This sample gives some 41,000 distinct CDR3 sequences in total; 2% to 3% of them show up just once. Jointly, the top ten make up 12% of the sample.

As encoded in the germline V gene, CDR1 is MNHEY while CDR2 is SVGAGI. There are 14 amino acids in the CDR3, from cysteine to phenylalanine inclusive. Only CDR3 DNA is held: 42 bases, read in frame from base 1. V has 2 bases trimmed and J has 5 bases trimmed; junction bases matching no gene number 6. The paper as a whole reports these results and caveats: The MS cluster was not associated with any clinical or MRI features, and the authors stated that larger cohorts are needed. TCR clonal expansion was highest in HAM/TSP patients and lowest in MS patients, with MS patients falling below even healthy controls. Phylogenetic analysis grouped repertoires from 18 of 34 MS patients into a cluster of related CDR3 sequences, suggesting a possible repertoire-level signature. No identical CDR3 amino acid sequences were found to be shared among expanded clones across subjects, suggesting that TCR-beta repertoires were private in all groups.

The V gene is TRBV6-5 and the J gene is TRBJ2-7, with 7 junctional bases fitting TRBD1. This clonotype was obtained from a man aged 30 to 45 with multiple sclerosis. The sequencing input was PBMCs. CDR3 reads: CASSYLGTANEQYF. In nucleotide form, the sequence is TGTGCCAGCAGTTACCTGGGGACAGCCAACGAGCAGTACTTC.